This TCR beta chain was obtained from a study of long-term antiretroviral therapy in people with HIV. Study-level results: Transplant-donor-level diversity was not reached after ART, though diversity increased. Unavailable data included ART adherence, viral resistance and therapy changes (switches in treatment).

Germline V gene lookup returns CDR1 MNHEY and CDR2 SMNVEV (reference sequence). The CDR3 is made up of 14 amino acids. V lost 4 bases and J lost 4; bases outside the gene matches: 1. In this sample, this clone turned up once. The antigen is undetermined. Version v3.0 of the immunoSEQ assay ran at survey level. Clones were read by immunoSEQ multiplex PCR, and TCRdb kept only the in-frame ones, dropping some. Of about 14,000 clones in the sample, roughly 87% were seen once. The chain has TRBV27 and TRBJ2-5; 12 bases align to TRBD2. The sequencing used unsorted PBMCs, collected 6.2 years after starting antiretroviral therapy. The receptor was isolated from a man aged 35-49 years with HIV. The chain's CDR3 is CASSSLAGGETQYF. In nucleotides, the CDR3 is TGTGCCAGCAGTTCACTAGCGGGAGGAGAGACCCAGTACTTC.